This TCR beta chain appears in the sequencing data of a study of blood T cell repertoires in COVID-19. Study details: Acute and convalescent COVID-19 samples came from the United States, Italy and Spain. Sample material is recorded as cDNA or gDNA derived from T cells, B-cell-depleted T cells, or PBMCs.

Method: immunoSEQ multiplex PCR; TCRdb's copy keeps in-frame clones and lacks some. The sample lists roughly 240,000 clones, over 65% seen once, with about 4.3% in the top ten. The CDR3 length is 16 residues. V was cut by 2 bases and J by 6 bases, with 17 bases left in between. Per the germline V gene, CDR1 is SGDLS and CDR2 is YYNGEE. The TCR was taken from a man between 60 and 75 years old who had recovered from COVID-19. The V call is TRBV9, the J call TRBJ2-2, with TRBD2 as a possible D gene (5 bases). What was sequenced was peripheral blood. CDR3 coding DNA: TGTGCCAGCAGCGTGGAGGCAGGTTATACCCCCGGGGAGCTGTTTTTT. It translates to CASSVEAGYTPGELFF.